Included here is one T cell receptor (beta chain) sequence, with context. The specificity of this receptor is unknown. No clone much larger than this one lies a single base away; base qualities are absent. TCRbeta CDR3 regions were amplified from genomic DNA by means of the immunoSEQ Assay, a bias-controlled multiplex PCR. The paper's processing steps were these. The number of nucleated cells in each sample was estimated from the amplification of reference gene primers within the assay. To quantify the absolute abundance of each unique TCRbeta CDR3 rearrangement, sequence reads were collapsed and filtered. For each sample, productive Simpson clonality was calculated as the square root of Simpson's diversity index across productive rearrangements. TCRdb holds this immuneACCESS table with in-frame rearrangements only. Some clones are missing; in checked studies, unresolved V genes explain under half, and the rest has no known cause. V, J and clone size reflect that table, while D and trimming were determined from the DNA. The sample yields roughly 400,000 clones; roughly 84% were counted once. Approximately 1.3% of the sample is in the top ten clones.

Enrolling through a virtual design, the prospective study's participants ranged in age from about 18 to 89 years and lived across roughly 24 United States geographic areas. In the prospective study, cohorts were assigned on the basis of participant-reported clinical history obtained from a screening survey and a study questionnaire. Exposed participants were defined as having been in contact with someone with a PCR-confirmed or clinician-diagnosed COVID-19 case within 2 weeks of study entry. Mobile phlebotomists in the prospective study collected whole blood, serum and a nasopharyngeal or oropharyngeal swab from every participant. Prospective study participants could optionally give additional blood draws and questionnaires over an approximately 2-month period. Before DNA extraction, prospective study blood samples were shipped either frozen or at room temperature. CDR1 DFQATT and CDR2 SNEGSKA are derived from the germline V gene (reference sequence). From the cysteine through the phenylalanine, the CDR3 covers 10 amino acids. The CDR3 DNA has 30 bases and is translated from base 1. V lost 6 bases and J lost 2 bases; the stretch between them is 3 bases long.

The sample belongs to a study of blood T cell repertoires in COVID-19 (dated by TCRdb to 2018 to 2020). At the level of the whole study: Samples from collaborators originated in the United States, Italy and Spain and spanned both the acute and convalescent phases of COVID-19. The material from the prospective study consisted of cDNA or gDNA derived from T cells, B-cell-depleted T cells, or PBMCs. Subjects who had been exposed to COVID-19, were actively infected with it, or had recovered from it provided the deeply sampled blood TCRbeta repertoires that made up the dataset. The repertoires were released in a freely available public database meant as a resource for research on the immune response to SARS-CoV-2. Samples were obtained from the ongoing ImmuneRACE study (first 160 participants) and from some 1,200 subjects provided by 6 global collaborators. The sample metadata nearly always contained a de-identified subject ID, COVID-19 status, age in years and sex. Where available, HLA class I and class II types were obtained from metadata supplied by the sample provider rather than from assay-based typing. The investigation overall reported the following: The quantity of clinical and demographic metadata differed by source and by participant and was supplied without curation.

Material: PBMCs or T cells enriched from blood (not recorded which). The rearranged chain carries TRBV20-1 and TRBJ2-3, with the D gene not confidently named. This TCR was recovered from a woman aged 18-29 years who had been exposed to COVID-19. The nucleotide sequence is given as TGCAGTGCCCACACAGATACGCAGTATTTT. Its protein product is CSAHTDTQYF.